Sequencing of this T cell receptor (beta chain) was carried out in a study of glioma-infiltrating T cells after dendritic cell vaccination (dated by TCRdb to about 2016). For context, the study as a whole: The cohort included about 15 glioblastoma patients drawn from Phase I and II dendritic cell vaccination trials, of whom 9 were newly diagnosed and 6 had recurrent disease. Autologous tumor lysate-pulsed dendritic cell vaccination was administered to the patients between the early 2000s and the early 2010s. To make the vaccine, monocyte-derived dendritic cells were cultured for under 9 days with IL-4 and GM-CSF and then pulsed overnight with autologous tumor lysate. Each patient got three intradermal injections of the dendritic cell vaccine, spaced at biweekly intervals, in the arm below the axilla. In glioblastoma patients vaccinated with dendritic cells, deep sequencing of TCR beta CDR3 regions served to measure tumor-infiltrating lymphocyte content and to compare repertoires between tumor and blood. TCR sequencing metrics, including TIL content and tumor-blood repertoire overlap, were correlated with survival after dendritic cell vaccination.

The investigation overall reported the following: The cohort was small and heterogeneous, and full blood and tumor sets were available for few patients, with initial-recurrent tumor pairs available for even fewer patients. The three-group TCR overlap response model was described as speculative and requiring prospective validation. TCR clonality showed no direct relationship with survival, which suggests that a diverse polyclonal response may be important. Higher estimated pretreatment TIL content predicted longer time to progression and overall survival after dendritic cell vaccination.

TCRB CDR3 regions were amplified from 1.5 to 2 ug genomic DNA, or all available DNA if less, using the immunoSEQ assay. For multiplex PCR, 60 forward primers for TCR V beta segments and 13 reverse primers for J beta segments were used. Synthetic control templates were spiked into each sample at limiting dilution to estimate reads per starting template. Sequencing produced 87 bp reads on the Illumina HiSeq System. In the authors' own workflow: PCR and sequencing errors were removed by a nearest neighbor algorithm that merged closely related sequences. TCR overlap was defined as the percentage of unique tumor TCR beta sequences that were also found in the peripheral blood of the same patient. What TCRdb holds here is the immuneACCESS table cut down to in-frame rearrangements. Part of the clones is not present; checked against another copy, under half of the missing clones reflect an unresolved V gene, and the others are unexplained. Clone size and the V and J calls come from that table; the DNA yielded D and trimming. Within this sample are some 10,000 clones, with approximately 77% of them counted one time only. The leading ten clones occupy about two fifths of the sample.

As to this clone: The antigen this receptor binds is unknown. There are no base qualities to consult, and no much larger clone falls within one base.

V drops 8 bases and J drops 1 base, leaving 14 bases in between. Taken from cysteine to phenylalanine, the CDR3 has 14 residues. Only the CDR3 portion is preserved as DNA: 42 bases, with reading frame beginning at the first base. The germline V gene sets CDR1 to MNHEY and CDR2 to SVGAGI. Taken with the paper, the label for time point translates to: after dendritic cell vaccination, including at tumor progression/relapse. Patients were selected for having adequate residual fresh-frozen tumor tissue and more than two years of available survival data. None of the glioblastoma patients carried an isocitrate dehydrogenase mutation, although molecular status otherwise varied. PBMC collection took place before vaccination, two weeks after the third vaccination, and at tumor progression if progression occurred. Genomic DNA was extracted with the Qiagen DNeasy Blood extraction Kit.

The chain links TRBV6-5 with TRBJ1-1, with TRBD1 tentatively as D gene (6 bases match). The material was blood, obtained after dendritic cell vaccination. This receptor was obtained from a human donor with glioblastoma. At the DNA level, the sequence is TGTGCCAGCTTTATGTGGGACAAGAACACTGAAGCTTTCTTT. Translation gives CASFMWDKNTEAFF.